This T cell receptor beta chain was profiled in a study of cytomegalovirus exposure and HLA in healthy donors. Repertoires were generated with immunoSEQ multiplex PCR, while TCRdb's copy carries only in-frame clones and drops some. The data contain roughly 50,000 clones, over 85% of them singletons. V lost 3 bases to trimming and J lost 8 bases, with 23 bases between them. Germline CDR1 GTSNPN, CDR2 SVGIG (reference sequence). This CDR3 has 16 residues. The study, taken as a whole, reports: The authors enumerated 180 or so TCR beta chains as linked to cytomegalovirus. TCR sequences were mostly rare, though some public TCRs occurred in many donors. It was reported that the classifier diagnosed cytomegalovirus status with high specificity and sensitivity in both the original and validation cohorts.

These donors were members of the roughly 120-subject validation cohort, a group separate from the roughly 670-subject first cohort. About this clone itself: Its target is not known.

Input material: PBMCs. This sequence joins TRBV30 and TRBJ2-1; D might be TRBD2 (7 bases). The receptor's source is a woman younger than 30 in good health and CMV-seropositive. The CDR3 loop is CAWSSSQRGGRHEQFF. CDR3 coding DNA: TGTGCCTGGAGCTCAAGTCAGAGGGGGGGCCGTCATGAGCAGTTCTTC.